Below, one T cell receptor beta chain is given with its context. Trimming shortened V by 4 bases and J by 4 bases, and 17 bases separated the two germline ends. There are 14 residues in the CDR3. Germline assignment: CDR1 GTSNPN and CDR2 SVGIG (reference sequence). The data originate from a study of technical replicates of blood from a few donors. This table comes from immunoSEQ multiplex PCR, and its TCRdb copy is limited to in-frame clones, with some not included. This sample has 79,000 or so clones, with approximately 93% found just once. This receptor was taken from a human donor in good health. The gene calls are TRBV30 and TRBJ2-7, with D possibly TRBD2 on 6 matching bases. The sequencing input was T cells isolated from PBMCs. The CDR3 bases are TGTGCCTGGACCCCGGGGGTAGAGACTTACGAGCAGTACTTC. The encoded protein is CAWTPGVETYEQYF. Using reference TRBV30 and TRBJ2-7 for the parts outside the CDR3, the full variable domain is SQTIHQWPATLVQPVGSPLSLECTVEGTSNPNLYWYRQAAGRGLQLLFYSVGIGQISSEVPQNLSASRPQDRQFILSSKKLLLSDSGFYLCAWTPGVETYEQYFGPGTRLTVT.